Included here is one TCR beta chain sequence, with context. What it recognizes is unknown. PCR amplification relied on 60 Vbeta primers (plus 13 Jbeta primers). Sequenced by immunoSEQ multiplex PCR; TCRdb stores in-frame clones only, minus some. The repertoire has over 95,000 clones, 76% of them found once; the top ten carry about 2%. The data originate from a study of cytomegalovirus exposure and HLA in healthy donors. Study in general: A data release that came early held 75 million to 85 million unique TCRs from HLA-typed donors.

CDR1 MNHEY and CDR2 SMNVEV come from the germline V gene (reference sequence). V lost 0 bases to trimming and J lost 2 bases, with 12 bases between them. This CDR3 contains 16 residues. Study observations and caveats: CMV serostatus was the sole immune exposure information available.

This TCR was sampled from a man aged 40-55 years in good health and CMV-seronegative. The chain employs TRBV27 and TRBJ2-3; a possible D gene is TRBD2 (6 bases). Sample: PBMCs. The CDR3 region is CASSLSIGGYTDTQYF. As DNA, the CDR3 is TGTGCCAGCAGTTTATCGATTGGGGGGTACACAGATACGCAGTATTTT.